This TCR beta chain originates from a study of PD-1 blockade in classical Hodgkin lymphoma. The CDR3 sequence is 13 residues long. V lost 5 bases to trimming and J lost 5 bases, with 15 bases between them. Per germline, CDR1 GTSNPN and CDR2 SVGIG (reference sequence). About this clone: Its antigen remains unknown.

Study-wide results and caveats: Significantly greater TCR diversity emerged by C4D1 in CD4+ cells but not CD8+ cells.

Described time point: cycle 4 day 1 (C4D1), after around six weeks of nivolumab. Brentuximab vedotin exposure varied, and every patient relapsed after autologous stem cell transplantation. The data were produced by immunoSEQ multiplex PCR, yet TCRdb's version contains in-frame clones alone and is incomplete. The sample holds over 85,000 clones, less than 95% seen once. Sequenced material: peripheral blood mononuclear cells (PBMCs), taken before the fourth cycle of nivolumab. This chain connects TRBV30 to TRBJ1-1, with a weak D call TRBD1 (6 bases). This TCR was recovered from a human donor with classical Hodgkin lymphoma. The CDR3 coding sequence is TGTGCCTGGTCATTCAGGAGGGGGACTGAAGCTTTCTTT. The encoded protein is CAWSFRRGTEAFF.